Listed below are T cell receptor beta chains from one sample, sequenced in a study of Ad26.COV2.S vaccination and SARS-CoV-2 variants. Libraries were prepared by immunoSEQ multiplex PCR; TCRdb keeps only in-frame clonotypes and omits some of them. This sample has approximately 340,000 clones, with 92% found just once. The sequences come from peripheral blood, collected after recovery from COVID-19. These receptors originate from a human donor who had recovered from COVID-19. Each CDR3 is given with its conserved first and last residue. The D gene is left open where the match is weak. The listing skips clone size in some rows; elsewhere it reads once, few, many or a size class.

abundance: .
j_gene: TRBJ2-4
d_gene: TRBD1
v_gene: TRBV19
CDR3aa: CASSSARQGALRDIQYF
CDR3nt: TGTGCCAGTAGTTCTGCGAGACAGGGGGCGTTGAGGGACATTCAGTACTTC

abundance: .
j_gene: TRBJ2-2
d_gene: .
v_gene: TRBV6-6
CDR3aa: CATVEYTGELFF
CDR3nt: TGTGCCACGGTAGAATACACCGGGGAGCTGTTTTTT

abundance: .
j_gene: TRBJ1-4
d_gene: .
v_gene: TRBV5-1
CDR3aa: CASSLVLGARREKLFF
CDR3nt: TGCGCCAGCAGCTTGGTATTGGGGGCGAGGAGGGAAAAACTGTTTTTT

abundance: .
j_gene: TRBJ2-7
d_gene: TRBD2
v_gene: TRBV6-5
CDR3aa: CASRSSGGKYEQYF
CDR3nt: TGTGCCAGCAGGTCTAGCGGGGGAAAGTACGAGCAGTACTTC

abundance: .
j_gene: TRBJ2-1
d_gene: TRBD2
v_gene: TRBV6-2/TRBV6-3
CDR3aa: CASSSPYPSGRKNNEQFF
CDR3nt: TGTGCCAGCAGTTCGCCTTATCCTTCCGGGAGGAAGAACAATGAGCAGTTCTTC

abundance: .
j_gene: TRBJ1-1
d_gene: TRBD1
v_gene: TRBV27
CDR3aa: CASSSTRLTRDREVFHAFF
CDR3nt: TGTGCCAGCAGTTCCACACGTCTTACCCGGGACAGGGAAGTCTTTCACGCTTTCTTT

abundance: .
j_gene: TRBJ2-5
d_gene: .
v_gene: TRBV7-6
CDR3aa: CASSAADSLLGETQYF
CDR3nt: TGTGCCAGCAGCGCGGCTGACAGTCTCCTCGGCGAGACCCAGTACTTC

abundance: .
j_gene: TRBJ2-1
d_gene: .
v_gene: TRBV12-5
CDR3aa: CASGLDLVSSYNEQFF
CDR3nt: TGTGCTAGTGGTTTGGATCTGGTAAGCTCCTACAATGAGCAGTTCTTC

abundance: .
j_gene: TRBJ2-7
d_gene: .
v_gene: TRBV11-3
CDR3aa: CASSSYDSYEQYF
CDR3nt: TGTGCCAGCAGCTCCTACGACAGCTACGAGCAGTACTTC

abundance: .
j_gene: TRBJ1-1
d_gene: TRBD1
v_gene: TRBV4-3
CDR3aa: CASSRQPGGTEAFF
CDR3nt: TGCGCCAGCAGCCGCCAACCAGGGGGCACTGAAGCTTTCTTT

abundance: .
j_gene: TRBJ2-7
d_gene: .
v_gene: TRBV20-1
CDR3aa: CSASRGVRDEQYF
CDR3nt: TGCAGTGCTAGTAGGGGGGTTCGCGACGAGCAGTACTTC

abundance: .
j_gene: TRBJ1-2
d_gene: .
v_gene: TRBV5-1
CDR3aa: CASSLTGPTNYGYTF
CDR3nt: TGCGCCAGCAGCTTAACCGGACCCACAAACTATGGCTACACCTTC

abundance: .
j_gene: TRBJ2-3
d_gene: .
v_gene: TRBV27
CDR3aa: CASRFRGGGGGDTQYF
CDR3nt: TGTGCCAGCAGATTCCGCGGAGGGGGAGGGGGCGATACGCAGTATTTT

abundance: .
j_gene: TRBJ2-3
d_gene: TRBD2
v_gene: TRBV7-6
CDR3aa: CASSLGSGASTDTQYF
CDR3nt: TGTGCCAGCAGCTTAGGGAGCGGGGCTTCCACAGATACGCAGTATTTT

abundance: few
j_gene: TRBJ1-6
d_gene: .
v_gene: TRBV5-1
CDR3aa: CASSPSSGSGSPLHF
CDR3nt: TGCGCCAGCAGCCCTTCTTCGGGGTCCGGTTCACCCCTCCACTTT

abundance: .
j_gene: TRBJ2-2
d_gene: .
v_gene: TRBV11-2
CDR3aa: CASSLVVGLGTGELFF
CDR3nt: TGTGCCAGCAGCTTAGTTGTAGGGCTCGGCACCGGGGAGCTGTTTTTT

abundance: .
j_gene: TRBJ1-1
d_gene: .
v_gene: TRBV20-1
CDR3aa: CSASSIGTNTEAFF
CDR3nt: TGCAGTGCTAGTTCCATTGGGACGAACACTGAAGCTTTCTTT

abundance: .
j_gene: TRBJ2-5
d_gene: .
v_gene: TRBV5-1
CDR3aa: CASSLFSGVDQETQYF
CDR3nt: TGCGCCAGCAGCTTGTTTTCAGGGGTGGACCAAGAGACCCAGTACTTC

abundance: .
j_gene: TRBJ2-3
d_gene: TRBD2
v_gene: TRBV5-4
CDR3aa: CASSTQLARLYF
CDR3nt: TGTGCCAGCAGCACCCAACTAGCGCGCCTCTATTTT

abundance: .
j_gene: TRBJ2-5
d_gene: .
v_gene: TRBV5-1
CDR3aa: CASSSTRYQETQYF
CDR3nt: TGCGCCAGCAGCTCGACTCGATACCAAGAGACCCAGTACTTC

abundance: .
j_gene: TRBJ2-2
d_gene: .
v_gene: TRBV24-1
CDR3aa: CATSASKVWNTGELFF
CDR3nt: TGTGCCACCAGTGCGTCTAAGGTTTGGAACACCGGGGAGCTGTTTTTT

abundance: .
j_gene: TRBJ1-2
d_gene: TRBD1
v_gene: TRBV2
CDR3aa: CASTPLGQGILGYTF
CDR3nt: TGTGCCAGCACTCCTCTGGGACAGGGGATATTAGGCTACACCTTC

abundance: .
j_gene: TRBJ1-2
d_gene: .
v_gene: TRBV5-6
CDR3aa: CASSYQTDNYGYTF
CDR3nt: TGTGCCAGCAGCTACCAGACAGACAACTATGGCTACACCTTC

abundance: .
j_gene: TRBJ2-3
d_gene: .
v_gene: TRBV5-6
CDR3aa: CASSRTDTQYF
CDR3nt: TGTGCCAGCAGCAGGACAGATACGCAGTATTTT

abundance: .
j_gene: TRBJ1-3
d_gene: .
v_gene: TRBV7-8
CDR3aa: CASDGGSGNTIYF
CDR3nt: TGTGCCAGCGACGGCGGCTCTGGAAACACCATATATTTT

abundance: .
j_gene: TRBJ1-5
d_gene: .
v_gene: TRBV21-1
CDR3aa: CASSKDLGAAQPQHF
CDR3nt: TGTGCCAGCAGCAAAGATCTGGGGGCAGCTCAGCCCCAGCATTTT

abundance: .
j_gene: TRBJ1-2
d_gene: TRBD1
v_gene: TRBV4-1
CDR3aa: CASSLRTGENYGYTF
CDR3nt: TGCGCCAGCAGCTTAAGGACAGGGGAAAACTATGGCTACACCTTC

abundance: .
j_gene: TRBJ1-2
d_gene: TRBD1
v_gene: TRBV29-1
CDR3aa: CSVDPPGGDYGYTF
CDR3nt: TGCAGCGTTGACCCCCCAGGGGGGGACTATGGCTACACCTTC

abundance: .
j_gene: TRBJ2-3
d_gene: .
v_gene: TRBV5-4
CDR3aa: CASSLEGVSRGGWPDTQYF
CDR3nt: TGTGCCAGCAGCTTGGAGGGGGTATCTCGCGGGGGTTGGCCAGATACGCAGTATTTT

abundance: .
j_gene: TRBJ2-2
d_gene: .
v_gene: TRBV27
CDR3aa: CASTHENANTGELFF
CDR3nt: TGTGCCAGCACCCATGAGAACGCGAACACCGGGGAGCTGTTTTTT

abundance: .
j_gene: TRBJ1-2
d_gene: TRBD1
v_gene: TRBV27
CDR3aa: CASNRQGGSYYGYTF
CDR3nt: TGTGCCAGCAACCGTCAAGGGGGCAGCTACTATGGCTACACCTTC

abundance: .
j_gene: TRBJ2-7
d_gene: TRBD1
v_gene: TRBV6-5
CDR3aa: CASSYWDRVGEQYF
CDR3nt: TGTGCCAGCAGTTACTGGGACAGGGTAGGCGAGCAGTACTTC

abundance: .
j_gene: TRBJ2-7
d_gene: .
v_gene: TRBV6-1
CDR3aa: CASRSREHVTYEQYF
CDR3nt: TGTGCCAGCAGGTCCCGGGAACACGTCACCTACGAGCAGTACTTC

abundance: .
j_gene: TRBJ2-7
d_gene: TRBD2
v_gene: TRBV10-3
CDR3aa: CAIGGVGYEQYF
CDR3nt: TGTGCCATCGGGGGGGTTGGGTACGAGCAGTACTTC

abundance: once
j_gene: TRBJ1-2
d_gene: .
v_gene: TRBV4-3
CDR3aa: CASSQESGGANYGYTF
CDR3nt: TGCGCCAGCAGCCAAGAGTCCGGGGGAGCAAACTATGGCTACACCTTC

abundance: few
j_gene: TRBJ1-6
d_gene: TRBD1
v_gene: TRBV7-9
CDR3aa: CASSSKQGQGNSPLHF
CDR3nt: TGTGCCAGCAGCTCTAAACAGGGGCAGGGAAATTCACCCCTCCACTTT

abundance: .
j_gene: TRBJ2-2
d_gene: TRBD2
v_gene: TRBV28
CDR3aa: CASRHYAGDTGELFF
CDR3nt: TGTGCCAGCAGACATTACGCGGGGGACACCGGGGAGCTGTTTTTT

abundance: .
j_gene: TRBJ1-1
d_gene: TRBD1
v_gene: TRBV6-5
CDR3aa: CASRSGGMNTEAFF
CDR3nt: TGTGCCAGCAGATCAGGGGGAATGAACACTGAAGCTTTCTTT

abundance: .
j_gene: TRBJ1-2
d_gene: TRBD1
v_gene: TRBV6-1
CDR3aa: CASSEETGAFYGYTF
CDR3nt: TGTGCCAGCAGTGAAGAGACAGGGGCTTTCTATGGCTACACCTTC

abundance: .
j_gene: TRBJ2-1
d_gene: .
v_gene: TRBV9
CDR3aa: CASSVGPDRTVGGEQFF
CDR3nt: TGTGCCAGCAGCGTAGGTCCCGACAGAACCGTGGGGGGTGAGCAGTTCTTC

abundance: once
j_gene: TRBJ2-1
d_gene: TRBD1
v_gene: TRBV9
CDR3aa: CASRDHADRDRGRDEQFF
CDR3nt: TGTGCCAGCAGAGATCATGCAGACCGGGACAGGGGGCGAGATGAGCAGTTCTTC